Presented here are 4 T cell receptor beta chains from one specimen sequenced in a study of T cell responses to AZD1222 COVID-19 vaccine (dated by TCRdb to about 2021). This sample's time point label indicates: baseline before first vaccination. Receptor libraries were prepared by the immunoSEQ multiplex PCR assay. Held by TCRdb, this immuneACCESS table contains in-frame sequences only and omits some clones. Under half of the omission traces to an unresolved V gene where checked; the cause of the rest is unknown. Here the sample has under 140,000 clones; just under 95% occur a single time. Roughly 7.6% of the sample lies in the top ten. The input for sequencing was peripheral blood, taken on day 0 of AZD1222 vaccination. All receptors derive from an adult in good health.

The gene calls are TRBV7-8 and TRBJ2-2; D perhaps matches TRBD1 (5 bases). Trimming shortened V by 7 bases and J by 2 bases, and 8 bases separated the two germline ends. The CDR3 length is 13 residues. The germline CDR1 and CDR2 sequences are SGHVS and FQNEAQ. The CDR3 DNA reads TGTGCCAGCAAGACAGCAAACACCGGGGAGCTGTTTTTT. Protein product: CASKTANTGELFF. Full variable domain (rest looked up from reference TRBV7-8 and TRBJ2-2): GAGVSQSPRYKVAKRGQDVALRCDPISGHVSLFWYQQALGQGPEFLTYFQNEAQLDKSGLPSDRFFAERPEGSVSTLKIQRTQQEDSAVYLCASKTANTGELFFGEGSRLTVL.

The gene calls are TRBV28 and TRBJ1-5; no firm D call. The germline V and J ends were trimmed by 6 bases and 2 bases, with 11 bases remaining between them. CDR1 is MDHEN and CDR2 is SYDVKM in the germline V gene. The CDR3 extends over 14 amino acids. CDR3 DNA: TGTGCCAGCAGCCCCCATGGGGGCAATCAGCCCCAGCATTTT. Translating it yields CASSPHGGNQPQHF. Combining the CDR3 with reference TRBV28 and TRBJ1-5 gives the whole variable domain DVKVTQSSRYLVKRTGEKVFLECVQDMDHENMFWYRQDPGLGLRLIYFSYDVKMKEKGDIPEGYSVSREKKERFSLILESASTNQTSMYLCASSPHGGNQPQHFGDGTRLSIL.

The chain links TRBV18 to TRBJ2-2; D may be TRBD1 (5 bases). This CDR3 is built from 15 residues. Germline CDR1 is KGHSH and CDR2 is LQKENI. Trimming cost V 3 bases and J 4 bases, with 12 bases left between them. The CDR3 DNA follows: TGTGCCAGCTCACCTACCAGGGCAACCACCGGGGAGCTGTTTTTT. Translating gives CASSPTRATTGELFF.

The chain joins TRBV14 to TRBJ2-7; D is unclear. V gave up 0 bases and J gave up 4 bases, with 10 bases separating them. This CDR3 is 14 amino acids long. CDR1 is SGHDN, CDR2 FVKESK, per germline. The CDR3 sequence: CASSQEFRRYEQYF. The DNA of the CDR3 is TGTGCCAGCAGCCAAGAGTTCCGGAGATACGAGCAGTACTTC.